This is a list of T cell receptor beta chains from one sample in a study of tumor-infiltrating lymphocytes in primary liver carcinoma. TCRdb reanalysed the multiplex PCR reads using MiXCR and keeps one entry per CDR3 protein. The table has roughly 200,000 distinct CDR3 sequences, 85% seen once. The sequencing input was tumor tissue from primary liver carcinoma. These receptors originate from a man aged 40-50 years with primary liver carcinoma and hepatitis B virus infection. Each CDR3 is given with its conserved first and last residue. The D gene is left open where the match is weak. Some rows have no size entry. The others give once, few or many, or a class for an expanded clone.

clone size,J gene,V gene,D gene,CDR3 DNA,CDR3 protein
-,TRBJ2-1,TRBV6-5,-,TGTGCCATCAGTTACTCAACCGGGAGTCTCTGGAATGAGCAGTTCTTC,CAISYSTGSLWNEQFF
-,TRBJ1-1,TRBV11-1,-,TGTGCCAGCAGCTTAAGTTCGGGGATAACTGAAGCTTTCTTT,CASSLSSGITEAFF
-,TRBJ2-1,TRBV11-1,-,TGTGCCAACAGCTTCCAGGAACCACTGGACAATGAGCAATTCTTC,CANSFQEPLDNEQFF
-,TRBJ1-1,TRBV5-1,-,TGCGCCAGCAGCTTGGTCCTACAGGGTGGGAACACTGAAGCTTTATTT,CASSLVLQGGNTEALF
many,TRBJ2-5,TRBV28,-,TGTGCCAGCAGTCCCCGGACCTGGGGAGAGACCCAGTACTTC,CASSPRTWGETQYF
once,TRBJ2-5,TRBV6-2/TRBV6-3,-,TGTGCCAGCAGTTCCCGCCCTCGGGACCTCCTCTACCAAGAGACCCAGTACTTC,CASSSRPRDLLYQETQYF
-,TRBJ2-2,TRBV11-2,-,TGTGCCAGCATCATAACCGCTACATGGGCGGTGGGGACCGGGGAGCTGTTTTTT,CASIITATWAVGTGELFF
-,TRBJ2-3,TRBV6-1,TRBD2,TGTGCCACCAGTGAACTCGCGGGAGGGCCAGATACGCAGTATTTT,CATSELAGGPDTQYF
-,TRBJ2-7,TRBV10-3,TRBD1,TGTGCCATCAGTGGGGGACAGGGGGCCCCAAAAGATTACGAGCAACACTTC,CAISGGQGAPKDYEQHF
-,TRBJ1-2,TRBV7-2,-,TGTGCCAGCAGCCTACAGTTAGACTATGGCTACACCTTC,CASSLQLDYGYTF
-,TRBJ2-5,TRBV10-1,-,TGCGCCAGCAGCCAAGACATAAAAGAGACCCAGCACTTC,CASSQDIKETQHF
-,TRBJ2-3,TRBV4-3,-,TGTGCCAGTAGCCAAGATTTAAACACCCCAGATACGCATTATTTT,CASSQDLNTPDTHYF
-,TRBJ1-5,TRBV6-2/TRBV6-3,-,TGTGCCAGTAGCCTCGACAGGATAAATCAGCCCCAGCATTTT,CASSLDRINQPQHF
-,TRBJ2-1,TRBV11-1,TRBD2,TGTGCCGGCAGCTTATACCGCTCCGCGGGAGGGTCTTACAATAAGCAGTTCTTC,CAGSLYRSAGGSYNKQFF
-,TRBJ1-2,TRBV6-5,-,TGTGCCTGCAGTCGACCCTCTACAGGGAGCTATGGCTACACCTTC,CACSRPSTGSYGYTF
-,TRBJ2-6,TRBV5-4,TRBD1,TGTGCCAGCTATCAAGGACAGGGGGCATCTGGGGCCAACGTCCTGACTTTC,CASYQGQGASGANVLTF
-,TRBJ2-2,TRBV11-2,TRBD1,TGTGCCAGTAGCTTAGAGGGGGCGAGACAGGGCACCGGGGAGCTGTTTTTT,CASSLEGARQGTGELFF
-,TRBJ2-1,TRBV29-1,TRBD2,TGCAGTATTGGACTAGCGGGAGGGTTCGACGATGAGCAGTTCTTC,CSIGLAGGFDDEQFF
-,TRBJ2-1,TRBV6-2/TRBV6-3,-,TGTGCCAGCACCCACGGAGGGTCCTATAATGAGCAGTTATTC,CASTHGGSYNEQLF
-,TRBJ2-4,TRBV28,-,TGTGCTAGCAATTCGGAACTTATTCAGTACTTC,CASNSELIQYF
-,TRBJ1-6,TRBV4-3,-,TGCGTCAGCAGCCAAGATCTCCAAGGGCAAGGGTTGTCCCATAATTCACCCCTCCACTTT,CVSSQDLQGQGLSHNSPLHF
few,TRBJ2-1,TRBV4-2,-,TGTGTCAGCAGCCATGTTAGTTTTTCCGGCAGTGAGCAGTTCTTC,CVSSHVSFSGSEQFF